This T cell receptor beta chain was captured in a study of blood T cell repertoires in COVID-19. CDR1 SGHRS and CDR2 YFSETQ come from the germline V gene. V lost 5 bases and J 0 bases, leaving 6 bases between the germline ends. CDR3 size: 14 residues. Ages ranged from roughly 18 to 100 years, with residence in about 24 US areas. Cohort placement rested on clinical history that participants reported themselves. The study counted Cohort 3 donors as recovered given two negative PCRs, clearance, or symptom resolution. Some clones are missing from TCRdb's copy, which holds only in-frame ones; the method was immunoSEQ multiplex PCR. Of hundreds of thousands of clones detected, roughly 86% appear once; the ten largest clones hold 8% to 9%.

The rearrangement links TRBV5-1 to TRBJ2-6, with D uncertain. The TCR originated in a woman aged 18-29 years who had recovered from COVID-19. What was sequenced was PBMCs or T cells enriched from blood (not recorded which). The DNA for the CDR3 is TGCGCCAGCAGAGATAGCTCTGGGGCCAACGTCCTGACTTTC. Translated: CASRDSSGANVLTF.